Each of the 25 T cell receptor beta chains below was sequenced from the same sample in a study of T cell responses to AZD1222 COVID-19 vaccine. The table came from immunoSEQ multiplex PCR; TCRdb's copy has only in-frame clones and leaves some out. The sample includes about 130,000 clones, 85% to 95% of them seen just once. This specimen was peripheral blood, taken 28 days after the second AZD1222 dose. The receptor source for this set is an adult who received the AZD1222 COVID-19 vaccine.

The chain has TRBV5-1 and TRBJ1-1; no reliable D call. V lost 0 bases, J lost 4 bases, and 13 bases lay in between. This CDR3 is 15 amino acids long. The germline gives CDR1 SGHRS, CDR2 YFSETQ. CDR3 loop: CASSLAPGIGTEAFF. The CDR3, as DNA: TGCGCCAGCAGCTTGGCGCCGGGTATTGGCACTGAAGCTTTCTTT. The full variable domain, its missing parts supplied by reference TRBV5-1 and TRBJ1-1, is KAGVTQTPRYLIKTRGQQVTLSCSPISGHRSVSWYQQTPGQGLQFLFEYFSETQRNKGNFPGRFSGRQFSNSRSEMNVSTLELGDSALYLCASSLAPGIGTEAFFGQGTRLTVV.

The rearrangement joins TRBV5-4 to TRBJ1-2, with 10 bases aligning to TRBD1. Germline V gene lookup returns CDR1 SGHNT and CDR2 YYREEE (reference sequence). The CDR3 loop spans 16 amino acids. The V segment lost 4 bases and the J segment 5 bases; nucleotides outside the gene matches: 11. CDR3 sequence: CASSPPTGGARYGYTF. The CDR3 nucleotides are TGTGCCAGCAGCCCCCCGACAGGGGGCGCGAGATATGGCTACACCTTC.

V is TRBV11-3 and J is TRBJ1-6; D is unclear. The CDR3 totals 11 residues. Trimming cost V 8 bases and J 9 bases, with 8 bases left between them. CDR1 is SGHNT and CDR2 is YENEEA in the germline V gene. CDR3 protein: CASSAGSPLHF. CDR3 nucleotides: TGTGCCAGCTCGGCCGGTTCACCCCTCCACTTT.

The V call is TRBV5-4, the J call TRBJ1-4; no definite D call. V was clipped by 5 bases and J by 3 bases, with 8 bases between them. From germline, CDR1 is SGHNT and CDR2 YYREEE (reference sequence). The CDR3 loop spans 13 amino acids. The CDR3 DNA reads TGTGCCAGCAGAGAAAACCCTAATGAAAAACTGTTTTTT. Protein product: CASRENPNEKLFF. Together with reference TRBV5-4 and TRBJ1-4, the CDR3 gives the full variable domain: ETGVTQSPTHLIKTRGQQVTLRCSSQSGHNTVSWYQQALGQGPQFIFQYYREEENGRGNFPPRFSGLQFPNYSSELNVNALELDDSALYLCASRENPNEKLFFGSGTQLSVL.

The chain recombines TRBV7-8 with TRBJ1-5; the D is unclear. Germline V lookup: CDR1 SGHVS, CDR2 FQNEAQ. This CDR3 has 16 residues. V lost 1 base, J lost 2 bases, and 12 bases lay in between. DNA for the CDR3: TGTGCCAGCAGCTTAGGTTTAGTCTCGGGCAATCAGCCCCAGCATTTT. It yields the protein CASSLGLVSGNQPQHF.

The chain uses TRBV4-1 and TRBJ1-1, with no clear D. Germline lookup yields CDR1 MGHRA and CDR2 YSYEKL. The length of the CDR3 is 15 residues. V lost 0 bases, J lost 1 base, and 9 bases lay in between. CDR3 DNA sequence: TGCGCCAGCAGCCAAGAGAATCAGGAGAACACTGAAGCTTTCTTT. Translated, it gives CASSQENQENTEAFF.

This chain joins TRBV4-3 and TRBJ2-4; the match to TRBD1 covers 7 bases. V lost 4 bases and J lost 6; bases outside the gene matches: 15. The length of the CDR3 is 17 residues. Germline V gene lookup returns CDR1 LGHNA and CDR2 YSLEER. CDR3 bases: TGCGCCAGCAGCCGGAAGACAGGGAGAGTTGATGCAAACATTCAGTACTTC. Translating gives CASSRKTGRVDANIQYF.

The chain is built from TRBV3-1 (or the pseudogene TRBV3-2) and TRBJ2-2; a weak D match, TRBD2 (7 bases). Trimming took 4 bases from V and 3 from J, leaving 15 bases between them. The CDR3 consists of 16 residues. Per the germline V gene, CDR1 is LGHDT and CDR2 is YNNKEL (reference sequence). CDR3 amino acids: CASSLGGASHTGELFF. DNA of the CDR3: TGTGCCAGCAGCCTAGGGGGGGCATCACACACCGGGGAGCTGTTTTTT.

The rearrangement links TRBV3-1 (or the pseudogene TRBV3-2) to TRBJ2-4, with 7 positions matching TRBD1. V dropped 2 bases and J dropped 8; count of bases not matched to a gene: 9. CDR3 length equals 15 residues. The germline V gene has CDR1 LGHDT and CDR2 YNNKEL (reference sequence). Here the CDR3 DNA reads TGTGCCAGCAGCCAAAGAAGGGGACAGCTACACATTCAGTACTTC. Residues: CASSQRRGQLHIQYF.

This chain links TRBV7-3 with TRBJ2-5, with 12 nucleotides matching TRBD2. The CDR3 runs to 15 residues. Germline V lookup: CDR1 SGHTA, CDR2 FQGTGA. V lost 5 bases to trimming and J lost 2 bases; unmatched junction nucleotides: 3. The CDR3 DNA is TGTGCCAGCAGCCCGGGACTAGCGGGTCAAGAGACCCAGTACTTC. Residues: CASSPGLAGQETQYF. Combining the CDR3 with reference TRBV7-3 and TRBJ2-5 gives the whole variable domain GAGVSQTPSNKVTEKGKYVELRCDPISGHTALYWYRQSLGQGPEFLIYFQGTGAADDSGLPNDRFFAVRPEGSVSTLKIQRTERGDSAVYLCASSPGLAGQETQYFGPGTRLLVL.

This chain links TRBV4-2 with TRBJ1-5; D is perhaps TRBD1 (5 bases). This CDR3 contains 17 residues. Germline CDR1 and CDR2: LGHNA and YNFKEQ. V was shortened by 0 bases and J by 3 bases, with 15 bases between the two germline ends. The CDR3 protein is CASSQDGAGTPNQPQHF. The CDR3 coding sequence is TGTGCCAGCAGCCAAGATGGGGCAGGGACTCCCAATCAGCCCCAGCATTTT.

The chain's CDR3 is CASTERIGGTEAFF. Here the CDR3 DNA reads TGTGCCAGCACCGAGAGGATAGGGGGGACTGAAGCTTTCTTT. V usage is TRBV7-2 and J usage is TRBJ1-1, with D perhaps TRBD1 (6 bases). Germline V gene sequence: CDR1 SGHTA, CDR2 FQGNSA. V dropped 7 bases and J dropped 5 bases, with 17 bases sitting between them. The length of the CDR3 is 14 residues.

The CDR3 protein is CASSEVTDPYNEQFF. In DNA, the CDR3 is TGTGCCAGCAGTGAAGTCACGGACCCCTACAATGAGCAGTTCTTC. This chain links TRBV6-1 with TRBJ2-1; D not resolved. CDR1 is MNHNS, CDR2 SASEGT, per germline. The CDR3 extends over 15 amino acids. V was pared by 1 base and J by 2 bases, with 9 bases between.

The DNA for the CDR3 is TGTGCCAGCAGTAACGGGGGGGCTGAAGCTTTCTTT. Translation gives CASSNGGAEAFF. The chain carries TRBV7-2 and TRBJ1-1, with D possibly TRBD1 on 5 matching bases. This CDR3 contains 12 residues. Between the trimmed V and J ends, which lost 6 bases and 6 bases, there was a span of 11 bases. Germline-derived CDR1 and CDR2 are SGHTA and FQGNSA.

The genes are TRBV19 and TRBJ2-2; D not resolved. The germline V gene encodes CDR1 LNHDA and CDR2 SQIVND (reference sequence). With 6 bases removed from V and 0 bases from J, the gap between germline ends came to 14 bases. The CDR3 is made up of 16 amino acids. The CDR3: CASRVRLTSNTGELFF. The CDR3 DNA is TGTGCCAGTAGGGTCCGCTTGACATCGAACACCGGGGAGCTGTTTTTT.

The CDR3 coding sequence is TGTGCCAGCAGCCCTGACCTAGCGGGGGGATCGGAGACCCAGTACTTC. Its translation is CASSPDLAGGSETQYF. The chain has TRBV7-8 and TRBJ2-5; 11 bases map to TRBD2. The germline gives CDR1 SGHVS, CDR2 FQNEAQ. V lost 5 bases, J lost 5 bases, and 10 bases stayed unmatched. The CDR3 is made up of 16 amino acids.

The chain joins TRBV6-5 to TRBJ2-7; D is unresolved. CDR1 and CDR2 from the germline V gene are MNHEY and SVGAGI. The CDR3 is 15 amino acids. Trimming stripped 2 bases from V and 3 bases from J, with 14 bases between. The CDR3 DNA follows: TGTGCCAGCAGTTACGTCCTGGGCCAGATCTACGAGCAGTACTTC. Translated, it gives CASSYVLGQIYEQYF.

The V call is TRBV5-6, the J call TRBJ1-1, with D maybe TRBD1 (5 bases). V was trimmed by 6 bases and J by 0 bases, leaving 9 bases between them. CDR3 size: 13 residues. The germline CDR1 and CDR2 sequences are SGHDT and YYEEEE. For the CDR3, the DNA is TGTGCCAGCACGCGGACAATGAACACTGAAGCTTTCTTT. It specifies CASTRTMNTEAFF.

This chain connects TRBV18 to TRBJ1-6; 7 positions agree with TRBD1. V was clipped by 3 bases and J by 3 bases; unmatched bases: 2. Per germline, CDR1 KGHSH and CDR2 LQKENI. This CDR3 is built from 15 residues. The CDR3 region has the DNA TGTGCCAGCTCACCCCGGGACAGCTATAATTCACCCCTCCACTTT. Protein product: CASSPRDSYNSPLHF.

CDR3 region: CASSSAGTSVSKQYF. CDR3 nucleotides: TGTGCCAGCAGCTCCGCGGGGACTAGCGTTTCTAAGCAGTACTTC. The chain combines TRBV5-4 with TRBJ2-7; TRBD2 matches at 10 bases. V lost 3 bases, J lost 8 bases, and 11 bases stayed unmatched. The CDR3 is 15 amino acids. Germline V gene lookup returns CDR1 SGHNT and CDR2 YYREEE (reference sequence).

The V and J genes are TRBV12-3 or TRBV12-4 and TRBJ2-1; D remains unclear. The CDR3 length is 12 residues. V was shortened by 3 bases and J by 6 bases, with 6 bases between the two germline ends. CDR3 bases: TGTGCCAGCAGTTTTGGAGCCAATGAGCAGTTCTTC. Its protein product is CASSFGANEQFF.

As regards this clone: Additional DNA sequences in this sample encode the identical CDR3. The chain has TRBV6-1 and TRBJ1-2; D remains unclear. This CDR3 comprises 13 residues. Germline CDR1 reads MNHNS; CDR2 reads SASEGT. The V gene lost 0 bases and the J gene lost 5 bases, with 7 bases spanning the gap. CDR3: CASSEAGYYGYTF. CDR3 DNA: TGTGCCAGCAGTGAAGCAGGGTATTATGGCTACACCTTC.

V is TRBV28 and J is TRBJ2-7, with TRBD2 matching over 7 bases. V gave up 8 bases and J gave up 3 bases; unmatched junction bases: 19. This CDR3 is 17 amino acids long. Germline V gene sequence: CDR1 MDHEN, CDR2 SYDVKM. The CDR3 reads CASSILGGAGGVYEQYF. In nucleotides, the CDR3 is TGTGCCAGCTCCATTTTGGGAGGGGCCGGCGGTGTCTACGAGCAGTACTTC.

J is TRBJ2-7 and V is TRBV19; 9 bases agree with TRBD2. In germline, CDR1 is LNHDA, CDR2 SQIVND (reference sequence). Losses at the gene ends were 4 bases for V and 4 bases for J; bases not matched to a gene: 8. The CDR3 is made up of 15 amino acids. This CDR3 reads CASSRPGLARYEQYF. The CDR3 DNA follows: TGTGCCAGTAGTAGACCGGGACTAGCTAGGTACGAGCAGTACTTC.

The chain uses TRBV28 and TRBJ1-5; D ambiguous. The germline V and J ends were trimmed by 7 bases and 0 bases, with 10 bases remaining between them. Germline CDR1 reads MDHEN; CDR2 reads SYDVKM. The length of the CDR3 is 14 residues. CDR3 loop: CASNQIYSNQPQHF. The CDR3 nucleotides are TGTGCCAGCAATCAGATTTATAGCAATCAGCCCCAGCATTTT. Supplemented by reference TRBV28 and TRBJ1-5, the full variable domain reads DVKVTQSSRYLVKRTGEKVFLECVQDMDHENMFWYRQDPGLGLRLIYFSYDVKMKEKGDIPEGYSVSREKKERFSLILESASTNQTSMYLCASNQIYSNQPQHFGDGTRLSIL.